This TCR beta chain was identified during a study of T cell repertoires in cytomegalovirus infection. Notes on this clonotype: This may arise from a read error, as a much more abundant clone is one base away.

Between the trimmed V and J ends, which lost 6 bases and 12 bases, there was a span of 14 bases. This CDR3 is built from 11 residues. Germline CDR1 and CDR2: MNHNS and SASEGT. From the reads, TCRdb called clonotypes with MiXCR, one entry per CDR3 protein. Found here are some 400,000 distinct CDR3 sequences, roughly 30% of them singletons; the top ten hold roughly 15%. This chain uses TRBV6-1 with TRBJ1-2; tentative D call: TRBD1 (6 bases). Sample: PBMCs. The clonotype originates from a human donor in good health (CMV status not recorded). Some clones in this sample may be carry-over from other donors' samples. The CDR3 is CASSLGQWNTF. The CDR3 region has the DNA TGTGCCAGCAGCCTAGGACAGTGGAACACCTTC.